This is a list of T cell receptor beta chains from one sample in a study of blood T cell repertoires in COVID-19. Sequencing used immunoSEQ multiplex PCR; TCRdb keeps in-frame clones, though not all of them. In the table there are approximately 130,000 clones, around 85% of which are singletons. Specimen: peripheral blood. All receptors come from a human donor in a cohort sampled during active COVID-19. The CDR3 runs from the conserved cysteine through the conserved F or W. A D gene is named only where the DNA matches it firmly. Only part of the rows carry a size: once, few, many, or a class if the clone is expanded.

j_call d_call v_call clone_size cdr3_nt cdr3_aa
TRBJ2-7 NA TRBV19 NA TGTGCCAGTAGTATAGGCCGCGGGCGTCCCTCCTACGAGCAGTACTTC CASSIGRGRPSYEQYF
TRBJ1-2 NA TRBV7-9 NA TGTGCCAGCTCGGCGGACTATGGCTACACCTTC CASSADYGYTF
TRBJ2-1 TRBD2 TRBV15 NA TGTGCCACCAGCACCTCGGGGGGGAAATATAATGAGCAGTTCTTC CATSTSGGKYNEQFF
TRBJ2-7 TRBD1 TRBV7-9 NA TGTGCCAGCACGGTACAGGGGTTCGACGAGCAGTACTTC CASTVQGFDEQYF
TRBJ2-7 TRBD1 TRBV7-2 NA TGTGCCAGCAGCCTCATATCTAACAGGGGGCGAATTTTCTACGAGCAGTACTTC CASSLISNRGRIFYEQYF
TRBJ2-3 TRBD2 TRBV5-6 NA TGTGCCAGCAGCTTAACTGGGACTACATCTAGCACAGATACGCAGTATTTT CASSLTGTTSSTDTQYF
TRBJ2-5 NA TRBV10-1 NA TGCGCCAGCAGTACGGCGACTCGGGGGACCCAGTACTTC CASSTATRGTQYF
TRBJ2-6 TRBD1 TRBV5-1 NA TGCGCCAGCAGCCCGACAGGGAGTTCGTCTGGGGCCAACGTCCTGACTTTC CASSPTGSSSGANVLTF
TRBJ2-3 NA TRBV5-6 NA TGTGCCAGCAGCTTGGTGGGGGGTGAGACAGATACGCAGTATTTT CASSLVGGETDTQYF
TRBJ2-1 TRBD2 TRBV5-1 many TGCGCCAGCAGCGACACCGGGACTAGCGGCAATGAGCAGTTCTTC CASSDTGTSGNEQFF
TRBJ1-6 TRBD1 TRBV4-3 NA TGCGCCAGCAGGACAGGGGAGGGGCCCCTCCACTTT CASRTGEGPLHF
TRBJ1-4 TRBD1 TRBV4-3 NA TGCGCCAGCAGCCCCGGGACAGCGAATGAAAAACTGTTTTTT CASSPGTANEKLFF
TRBJ2-2 NA TRBV24-1 once TGTGCCACCAGTGACCACTACTATTTAGAACAGGGACCGAACACCGGGGAGCTGTTTTTT CATSDHYYLEQGPNTGELFF
TRBJ1-6 NA TRBV9 NA TGTGCCAGCAGCACGACAGACCCTTTTTCTCCCCTCCACTTT CASSTTDPFSPLHF
TRBJ1-4 NA TRBV9 NA TGTGCCAGCAGCGCGGGAGGGCCCAGTGAAAAACTGTTTTTT CASSAGGPSEKLFF
TRBJ1-2 NA TRBV28 NA TGTGCCAGCAGTTTAGTGTCGGGGGGGAATGGCTACACCTTC CASSLVSGGNGYTF
TRBJ2-3 TRBD2 TRBV11-3 NA TGTGCCAGCAGCTTAGGGGCTAGCGGTCGTACAGATACGCAGTATTTT CASSLGASGRTDTQYF
TRBJ1-1 NA TRBV7-2 once TGTGCCAGCAGGAGACAGGAAAACCTGAACACTGAAGCTTTCTTT CASRRQENLNTEAFF